A selection of T cell receptor beta chains follows, all from one sample in a study of blood T cells in healthy people across ages. TCRdb recomputed calls from the 5' RACE reads with MiXCR, one row per CDR3 protein. Of some 1.1 million distinct CDR3 sequences detected, around two fifths appear once; the ten largest clones hold around 13%. Sequenced input: blood. These receptors all stem from a young man in good health. The CDR3 runs from the conserved cysteine through the conserved F or W. The order of the fields is V gene, clone size, D gene, J gene, CDR3 DNA, CDR3 protein. D genes are given only for firm matches. The size field is filled for only some rows; it gives once, few, many or a size class.

V gene: TRBV5-1; clone size: .; D gene: TRBD1; J gene: TRBJ1-3; CDR3 DNA: TGCGCCAGCAGCTTGGGACAGGGACGTCCAAGCTCTGGAAACACCATATATTTT; CDR3 protein: CASSLGQGRPSSGNTIYF
V gene: TRBV12-3/TRBV12-4; clone size: .; D gene: .; J gene: TRBJ2-2; CDR3 DNA: TGTGCCAGCAGTTCCCAGGGTACCGGGGAGCTGTTTTTT; CDR3 protein: CASSSQGTGELFF
V gene: TRBV27; clone size: few; D gene: .; J gene: TRBJ2-3; CDR3 DNA: TGTGCCAGCAGTGTCCGGGGCCCAGATACGCAGTATTTT; CDR3 protein: CASSVRGPDTQYF
V gene: TRBV5-1; clone size: .; D gene: TRBD1; J gene: TRBJ1-2; CDR3 DNA: TGCGCCAGCAGCCTGGGACAGGGGAATATAAACTATGGCTACACCTTC; CDR3 protein: CASSLGQGNINYGYTF
V gene: TRBV20-1; clone size: .; D gene: TRBD1; J gene: TRBJ1-1; CDR3 DNA: TGCAGTGCTTACAGGGGGCTTACTGAAGCTTTCTTT; CDR3 protein: CSAYRGLTEAFF
V gene: TRBV5-1; clone size: few; D gene: TRBD1; J gene: TRBJ2-4; CDR3 DNA: TGCGCCAGCAGCTGGACAGGGGAGAGAGCCAAAAACATTCAGTACTTC; CDR3 protein: CASSWTGERAKNIQYF
V gene: TRBV6-2/TRBV6-3; clone size: .; D gene: .; J gene: TRBJ2-5; CDR3 DNA: TGTGCCAGCAGTTTCCTCGGCAGGCCGGAGACCCAGTACTTC; CDR3 protein: CASSFLGRPETQYF
V gene: TRBV9; clone size: .; D gene: .; J gene: TRBJ1-3; CDR3 DNA: TGTGCCAGCAGCGCCTACAATGCAGGAAACACCATATATTTT; CDR3 protein: CASSAYNAGNTIYF
V gene: TRBV10-3; clone size: .; D gene: TRBD1; J gene: TRBJ1-5; CDR3 DNA: TGTCCCATCAGTGACCCCGACAGGGGAGATCAGCCCCAGCATTTT; CDR3 protein: CPISDPDRGDQPQHF
V gene: TRBV25-1; clone size: .; D gene: .; J gene: TRBJ2-7; CDR3 DNA: TGTGCCAGCAGTGAATCGGGAAGCTCCTACGAGCAGTACTTC; CDR3 protein: CASSESGSSYEQYF
V gene: TRBV12-3/TRBV12-4; clone size: .; D gene: .; J gene: TRBJ1-2; CDR3 DNA: TGTGCCAGCAGTTCCTCTTCGGACAGCCGGGATTACTATGGCTACACCTTC; CDR3 protein: CASSSSSDSRDYYGYTF
V gene: TRBV6-2/TRBV6-3; clone size: .; D gene: TRBD1; J gene: TRBJ1-2; CDR3 DNA: TGTGCCAGCAGTTACTCTCGCCGGACAGGGCACTATGGCTACACCTTC; CDR3 protein: CASSYSRRTGHYGYTF
V gene: TRBV20-1; clone size: once; D gene: TRBD2; J gene: TRBJ2-3; CDR3 DNA: TGCAGTGCTAGGTACCTAGCGGGGGGAAGCACAGGTACGCAGTATTTT; CDR3 protein: CSARYLAGGSTGTQYF
V gene: TRBV6-5; clone size: few; D gene: .; J gene: TRBJ1-2; CDR3 DNA: TGTGCCAGCAGGTCTCTTCTGGACAGCTACTATGGCTACACCTTC; CDR3 protein: CASRSLLDSYYGYTF
V gene: TRBV29-1; clone size: few; D gene: TRBD2; J gene: TRBJ2-1; CDR3 DNA: TGCAGCTCCTACGGGGGGGACTACAATGAGCAGTTCTTC; CDR3 protein: CSSYGGDYNEQFF
V gene: TRBV7-8; clone size: few; D gene: TRBD2; J gene: TRBJ2-5; CDR3 DNA: TGTGCCAGCAGCCTAGTCCCGGGACTAGCCCGCCCTATGCACAATGAGCAGTACTTC; CDR3 protein: CASSLVPGLARPMHNEQYF
V gene: TRBV6-6; clone size: many; D gene: .; J gene: TRBJ1-4; CDR3 DNA: TGTGCCAGCAGTCCGGGGGAAAATGAAAAACTGTTTTTT; CDR3 protein: CASSPGENEKLFF
V gene: TRBV2; clone size: .; D gene: TRBD1; J gene: TRBJ1-6; CDR3 DNA: TGTGCCAGCAGTGATAACAGGGGAAGTTCACCCCTCCACTTT; CDR3 protein: CASSDNRGSSPLHF
V gene: TRBV6-5; clone size: once; D gene: TRBD1; J gene: TRBJ2-4; CDR3 DNA: TGTGCCAGCAGTACCGGGACAGAGAGGTCAAACATTCAGTACTTC; CDR3 protein: CASSTGTERSNIQYF
V gene: TRBV12-3/TRBV12-4; clone size: few; D gene: .; J gene: TRBJ2-7; CDR3 DNA: TGTGCCAGCAGTTTACGTTTCTACGAGCAGTACTTC; CDR3 protein: CASSLRFYEQYF
V gene: TRBV29-1; clone size: few; D gene: .; J gene: TRBJ1-4; CDR3 DNA: TGCAGCGTTGGGGGCAGACTGGGGGAAAAACTGTTTTTT; CDR3 protein: CSVGGRLGEKLFF
V gene: TRBV5-1; clone size: .; D gene: TRBD2; J gene: TRBJ2-1; CDR3 DNA: TGCGCCAGCAGCTTGGAGATAGCGGGGGAGGATGAGCAGTTCTTC; CDR3 protein: CASSLEIAGEDEQFF
V gene: TRBV4-1; clone size: .; D gene: TRBD1; J gene: TRBJ2-7; CDR3 DNA: TGCGCCAGCAGTCGTAACGACAGGGTAGAAGTGGGCGAGCAGTACTTC; CDR3 protein: CASSRNDRVEVGEQYF
V gene: TRBV20-1; clone size: .; D gene: .; J gene: TRBJ2-7; CDR3 DNA: TGCAGTGCTGGGGTATACTGCGAGCAGTACTTC; CDR3 protein: CSAGVYCEQYF
V gene: TRBV20-1; clone size: .; D gene: .; J gene: TRBJ2-1; CDR3 DNA: TGCAGTGCTAGAAGCACAGGGCGAGAGACCCAGTTCTTC; CDR3 protein: CSARSTGRETQFF
V gene: TRBV7-2; clone size: .; D gene: .; J gene: TRBJ2-3; CDR3 DNA: TGTGCCAGCAGCTTAGTTCATCTTAGCACAGATACGCAGTATTTT; CDR3 protein: CASSLVHLSTDTQYF
V gene: TRBV4-3; clone size: .; D gene: .; J gene: TRBJ1-1; CDR3 DNA: TGCGCCAGCAGCCATTCACCTCAGGGGACTGAAGCTTTCTTT; CDR3 protein: CASSHSPQGTEAFF
V gene: TRBV5-1; clone size: few; D gene: TRBD1; J gene: TRBJ2-7; CDR3 DNA: TGCGCCAGCAGCTTTAACCTCGACAGGGGACTTCGATACGAGCAGTACTTC; CDR3 protein: CASSFNLDRGLRYEQYF
V gene: TRBV5-5; clone size: .; D gene: .; J gene: TRBJ2-1; CDR3 DNA: TGTGCCAGCAGTTCCGACTCCCCCCGTGAGCAGTTCTTC; CDR3 protein: CASSSDSPREQFF
V gene: TRBV7-2; clone size: .; D gene: TRBD2; J gene: TRBJ2-3; CDR3 DNA: TGTGCCAGCAGCCGCAGCGGGGCCAGCACAGATACGCAGTATTTT; CDR3 protein: CASSRSGASTDTQYF
V gene: TRBV20-1; clone size: .; D gene: .; J gene: TRBJ2-7; CDR3 DNA: TGCAGTGCTACGGTAACTAACTCCTACGAGCAGTACTTC; CDR3 protein: CSATVTNSYEQYF
V gene: TRBV18; clone size: few; D gene: TRBD1; J gene: TRBJ1-2; CDR3 DNA: TGTGCCAGCTCACCACGGGACAGGGGACCTTCTTATGGCTACACCTTC; CDR3 protein: CASSPRDRGPSYGYTF
V gene: TRBV9; clone size: .; D gene: TRBD1; J gene: TRBJ2-1; CDR3 DNA: TGTGCCAGCAGCGTAGGGGGACAGCTCTACAATGAGCAGTTCTTC; CDR3 protein: CASSVGGQLYNEQFF
V gene: TRBV4-3; clone size: .; D gene: .; J gene: TRBJ2-2; CDR3 DNA: TGCGCCAGCAGCCAAGATCGGAGATTCGCAGCCGGGGAGCTGTTTTTT; CDR3 protein: CASSQDRRFAAGELFF
V gene: TRBV6-1; clone size: few; D gene: TRBD1; J gene: TRBJ1-1; CDR3 DNA: TGTGCCAGCACTCTGACAGGGCTTCGGACTGAAGCTTTCTTT; CDR3 protein: CASTLTGLRTEAFF
V gene: TRBV6-1; clone size: .; D gene: .; J gene: TRBJ1-6; CDR3 DNA: TGTGCCAGCAGTGAAGCTGGGCCTTCACCCCCCCACTTT; CDR3 protein: CASSEAGPSPPHF
V gene: TRBV2; clone size: .; D gene: .; J gene: TRBJ1-4; CDR3 DNA: TGTGCCAGCAGTGAAGGCCTTGCGGCAACTAATGAAAAACTGTTTTTT; CDR3 protein: CASSEGLAATNEKLFF
V gene: TRBV5-6; clone size: few; D gene: TRBD1; J gene: TRBJ2-1; CDR3 DNA: TGTGCCAGCAGAACGGACAGGGAGAACAATGAGCAGTTCTTC; CDR3 protein: CASRTDRENNEQFF
V gene: TRBV7-2; clone size: .; D gene: .; J gene: TRBJ1-1; CDR3 DNA: TGTGCCAGCAGCCGAAAAATCGTGAACACTGAAGCTTTCTTT; CDR3 protein: CASSRKIVNTEAFF
V gene: TRBV9; clone size: .; D gene: .; J gene: TRBJ2-7; CDR3 DNA: TGTGCCAGCAGCGTAGACGCCAGGGGCAGCTACGAGCAGTACTTC; CDR3 protein: CASSVDARGSYEQYF
V gene: TRBV6-5; clone size: .; D gene: .; J gene: TRBJ2-5; CDR3 DNA: TGTGCCAGCAGTTACTATCGGGGTATGGAGCAGTACTTC; CDR3 protein: CASSYYRGMEQYF
V gene: TRBV29-1; clone size: .; D gene: .; J gene: TRBJ2-4; CDR3 DNA: TGCAGCGCTGACCCCCTTCCCACTTCCGGCAGACGCACAGCCAAAAACATTCAGTACTTC; CDR3 protein: CSADPLPTSGRRTAKNIQYF
V gene: TRBV7-2; clone size: .; D gene: .; J gene: TRBJ1-5; CDR3 DNA: TGTGCCAGCAGCTCCCGACAGGCCAATCAGCCCCAGCATTTT; CDR3 protein: CASSSRQANQPQHF
V gene: TRBV6-5; clone size: few; D gene: TRBD1; J gene: TRBJ1-1; CDR3 DNA: TGTGCCAGCAGTACATTAACAGGGGGAGCTTTCTTT; CDR3 protein: CASSTLTGGAFF
V gene: TRBV12-3/TRBV12-4; clone size: few; D gene: .; J gene: TRBJ1-6; CDR3 DNA: TGTGCCAGCAGTTTAAGGGCGACAGTAAACTATAATTCACCCCTCCACTTT; CDR3 protein: CASSLRATVNYNSPLHF
V gene: TRBV4-1; clone size: .; D gene: .; J gene: TRBJ2-7; CDR3 DNA: TGCGCCAGCAGCCAAGGGCACGCGTCCTTCGGGGTCTACGAGCAGTACTTC; CDR3 protein: CASSQGHASFGVYEQYF
V gene: TRBV18; clone size: few; D gene: .; J gene: TRBJ1-2; CDR3 DNA: TGTGCCAGCTCACCGGACGGCCACTATGGCTACACCTTC; CDR3 protein: CASSPDGHYGYTF
V gene: TRBV7-3; clone size: few; D gene: .; J gene: TRBJ2-3; CDR3 DNA: TGTGCCAGCAGCCTTAATCCACCACACGCCTCGGGGGATACGCAGTATTTT; CDR3 protein: CASSLNPPHASGDTQYF
V gene: TRBV9; clone size: once; D gene: .; J gene: TRBJ2-3; CDR3 DNA: TGTGCCAGCAGCGTAGAGCCCCGGGGCACAGATACGCAGTATTTT; CDR3 protein: CASSVEPRGTDTQYF
V gene: TRBV2; clone size: few; D gene: .; J gene: TRBJ2-1; CDR3 DNA: TGTGCCAGCAGATATGGCCACAATGAGCAGTTCTTC; CDR3 protein: CASRYGHNEQFF
V gene: TRBV6-2/TRBV6-3; clone size: .; D gene: TRBD2; J gene: TRBJ2-3; CDR3 DNA: TGTGCCAGCAGCCTGCCAGCGGGGGGTGCAGATACGCAGTATTTT; CDR3 protein: CASSLPAGGADTQYF